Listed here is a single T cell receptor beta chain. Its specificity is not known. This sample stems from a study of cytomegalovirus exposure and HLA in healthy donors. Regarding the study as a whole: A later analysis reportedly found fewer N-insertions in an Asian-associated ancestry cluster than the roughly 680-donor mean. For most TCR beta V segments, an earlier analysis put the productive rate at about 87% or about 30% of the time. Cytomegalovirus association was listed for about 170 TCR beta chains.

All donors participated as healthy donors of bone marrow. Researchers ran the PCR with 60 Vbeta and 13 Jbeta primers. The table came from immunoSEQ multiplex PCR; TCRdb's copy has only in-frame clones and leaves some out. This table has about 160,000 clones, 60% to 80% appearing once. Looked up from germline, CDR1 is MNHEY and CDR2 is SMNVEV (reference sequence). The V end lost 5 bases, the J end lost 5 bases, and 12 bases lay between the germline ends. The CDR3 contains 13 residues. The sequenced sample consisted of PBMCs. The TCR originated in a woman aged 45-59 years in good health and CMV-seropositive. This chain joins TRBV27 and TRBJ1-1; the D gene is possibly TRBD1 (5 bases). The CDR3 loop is CASSGGGGTEAFF. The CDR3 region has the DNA TGTGCCAGCAGTGGGGGGGGAGGTACTGAAGCTTTCTTT.